The 3 T cell receptor beta chains reported below all come from one sample, sequenced in a study of Graves' ophthalmopathy and Graves' hyperthyroidism. RNA transcripts served as template for amplifying TCR beta CDR3 sequences. Second-round multiplex PCR came after a first-round RT-PCR that employed HTBI primers. TCRdb independently ran MiXCR on the multiplex PCR reads; one entry per CDR3 protein. This sample carries about 640,000 distinct CDR3 sequences, under 50% of them seen once, and the ten largest clones take 3% to 3.5%. The sample taken for sequencing was peripheral blood. These receptors were obtained from an adult man with Graves' ophthalmopathy.

The rearrangement joins TRBV29-1 to TRBJ1-2; 7 nucleotides match TRBD1. This CDR3 comprises 12 residues. Germline trimming cut 8 bases from V and 8 bases from J; bases unmatched to any gene: 11. Germline CDR1 and CDR2: SQVTM and ANQGSEA. The CDR3 DNA reads TGCAGCAGTGCCGACAGGGCGTACGGCTACACCTTC. Its translation: CSSADRAYGYTF.

The chain links TRBV7-2 to TRBJ2-5; TRBD2 might be the D (6 bases). The J call may be faulty, since TRBJ2-7 better matches the DNA end. The CDR3 is 16 amino acids. Germline-derived CDR1 and CDR2 are SGHTA and FQGNSA. The CDR3 sequence is CASSLIQGGGFDEQYF. The CDR3 nucleotides read TGTGCCAGCAGCTTAATCCAGGGTGGGGGGTTTGACGAGCAGTACTTC.

This clonotype showed up just a few times. The V and J genes are TRBV7-9 and TRBJ1-5, with D unclear. Trimming shortened V by 5 bases and J by 1 base, and 12 bases separated the two germline ends. This CDR3 is 15 amino acids long. Germline V gives CDR1 SEHNR, CDR2 FQNEAQ (reference sequence). The CDR3 spells CASSQDAGSNQPQHF. CDR3 DNA sequence: TGTGCCAGCAGCCAAGACGCCGGGAGCAATCAGCCCCAGCATTTT.